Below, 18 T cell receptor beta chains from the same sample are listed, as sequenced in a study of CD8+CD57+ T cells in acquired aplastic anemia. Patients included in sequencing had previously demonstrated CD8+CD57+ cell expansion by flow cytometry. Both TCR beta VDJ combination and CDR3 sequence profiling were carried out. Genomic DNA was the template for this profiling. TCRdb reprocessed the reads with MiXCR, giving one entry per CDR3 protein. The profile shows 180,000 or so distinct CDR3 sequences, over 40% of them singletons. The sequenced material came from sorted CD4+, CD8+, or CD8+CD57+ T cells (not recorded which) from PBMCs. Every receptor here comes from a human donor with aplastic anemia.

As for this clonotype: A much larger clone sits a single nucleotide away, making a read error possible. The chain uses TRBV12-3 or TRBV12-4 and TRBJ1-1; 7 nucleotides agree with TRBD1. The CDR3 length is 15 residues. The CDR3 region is CASSKSGGVGTEALF. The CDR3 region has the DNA TGTGCCAGCAGCAAATCAGGGGGTGTCGGGACTGAAGCTCTCTTT.

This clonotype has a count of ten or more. CDR3 DNA: TGTGCCAGCAAAGCTAGCGGGAGTGGGACAGATACGCAGTATTTT. Protein product: CASKASGSGTDTQYF. The chain links TRBV5-5 to TRBJ2-3; 10 bases are a match to TRBD2. CDR1 and CDR2 (germline): SGHKS, YYEKEE (reference sequence). This CDR3 has 15 residues. V lost 6 bases, J lost 3 bases, and 7 bases stayed unmatched.

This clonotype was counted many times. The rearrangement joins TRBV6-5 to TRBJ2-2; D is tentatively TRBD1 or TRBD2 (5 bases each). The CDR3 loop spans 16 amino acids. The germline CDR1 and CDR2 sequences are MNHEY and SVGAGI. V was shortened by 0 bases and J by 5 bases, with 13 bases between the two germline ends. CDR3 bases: TGTGCCAGCAGTTACTCGGGCAGGGAGAGGACCGGGGAGCTGTTTTTT. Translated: CASSYSGRERTGELFF.

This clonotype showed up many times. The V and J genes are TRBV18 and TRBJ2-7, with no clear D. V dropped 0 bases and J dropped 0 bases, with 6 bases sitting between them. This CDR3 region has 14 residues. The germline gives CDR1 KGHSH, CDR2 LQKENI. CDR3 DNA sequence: TGTGCCAGCTCACCACCGGGTCTCTCCTACGAGCAGTACTTC. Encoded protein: CASSPPGLSYEQYF. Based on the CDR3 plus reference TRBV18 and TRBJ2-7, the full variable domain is NAGVMQNPRHLVRRRGQEARLRCSPMKGHSHVYWYRQLPEEGLKFMVYLQKENIIDESGMPKERFSAEFPKEGPSILRIQQVVRGDSAAYFCASSPPGLSYEQYFGPGTRLTVT.

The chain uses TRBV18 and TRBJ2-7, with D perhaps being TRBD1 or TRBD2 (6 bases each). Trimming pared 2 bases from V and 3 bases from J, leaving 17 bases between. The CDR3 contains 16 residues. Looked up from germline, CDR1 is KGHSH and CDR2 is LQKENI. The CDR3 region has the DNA TGTGCCAGCTCACCAGCGAGGGGGGAAGGTGACTACGAGCAGTACTTC. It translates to CASSPARGEGDYEQYF. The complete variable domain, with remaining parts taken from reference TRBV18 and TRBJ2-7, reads NAGVMQNPRHLVRRRGQEARLRCSPMKGHSHVYWYRQLPEEGLKFMVYLQKENIIDESGMPKERFSAEFPKEGPSILRIQQVVRGDSAAYFCASSPARGEGDYEQYFGPGTRLTVT.

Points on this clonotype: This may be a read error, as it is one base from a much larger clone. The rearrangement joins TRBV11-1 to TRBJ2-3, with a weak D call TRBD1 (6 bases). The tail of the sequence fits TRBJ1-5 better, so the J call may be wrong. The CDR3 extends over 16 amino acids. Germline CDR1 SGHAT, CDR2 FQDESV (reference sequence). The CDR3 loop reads CASSLGGGGGTDTQHF. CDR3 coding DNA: TGTGCCAGCAGCTTAGGAGGCGGGGGGGGCACAGATACGCAGCATTTT.

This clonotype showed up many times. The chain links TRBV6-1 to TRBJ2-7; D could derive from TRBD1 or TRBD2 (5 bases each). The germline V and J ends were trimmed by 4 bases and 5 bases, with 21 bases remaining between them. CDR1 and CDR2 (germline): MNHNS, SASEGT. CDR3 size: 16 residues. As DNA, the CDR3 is TGTGCCAGCAGTGTTTCCGATGGCCCCCGGGGCAACGAGCAGTACTTC. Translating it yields CASSVSDGPRGNEQYF.

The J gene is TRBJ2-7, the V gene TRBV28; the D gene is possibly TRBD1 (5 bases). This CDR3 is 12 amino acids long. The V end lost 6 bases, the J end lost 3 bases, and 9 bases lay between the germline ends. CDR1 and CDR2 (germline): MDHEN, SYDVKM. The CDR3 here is CASRGLSYEQYF. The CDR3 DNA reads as TGTGCCAGCAGGGGGCTAAGCTACGAGCAGTACTTC.

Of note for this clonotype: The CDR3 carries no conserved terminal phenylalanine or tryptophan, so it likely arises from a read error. The CDR3 reads CASSPTPRNFYGYTS. The CDR3 DNA is TGTGCCAGCAGCCCAACTCCCAGAAACTTCTATGGCTACACCTCC. This chain links TRBV3-1 with TRBJ1-2; no clear D. Germline V gene sequence: CDR1 LGHDT, CDR2 YNNKEL (reference sequence). The CDR3 is 15 amino acids. V was shortened by 4 bases and J by 4 bases, with 16 bases between the two germline ends.

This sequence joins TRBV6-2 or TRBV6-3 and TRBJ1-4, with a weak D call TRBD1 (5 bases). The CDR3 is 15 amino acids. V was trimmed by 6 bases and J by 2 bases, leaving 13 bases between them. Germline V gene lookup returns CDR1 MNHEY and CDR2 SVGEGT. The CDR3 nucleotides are TGTGCCAGCAGATCCAGCGGGGGTACTAATGAAAAACTGTTTTTT. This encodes CASRSSGGTNEKLFF.

DNA of the CDR3: TGCGCCAGCAGCCCGACAGGTTTAGATTCCCATGGTTACCACACCTTC. Its protein is CASSPTGLDSHGYHTF. The J gene is TRBJ1-2, the V gene TRBV5-1; tentative D call: TRBD1 (6 bases). Looked up from germline, CDR1 is SGHRS and CDR2 is YFSETQ. Trimming removed 4 bases at V and 12 bases at J, with 28 bases between. CDR3 length equals 16 residues.

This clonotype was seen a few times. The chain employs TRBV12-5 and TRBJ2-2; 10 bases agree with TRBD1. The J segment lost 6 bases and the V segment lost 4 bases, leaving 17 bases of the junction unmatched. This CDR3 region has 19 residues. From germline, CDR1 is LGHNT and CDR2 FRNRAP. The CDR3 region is CASGYTTGGVAFQPGELFF. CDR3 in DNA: TGTGCTAGTGGTTACACGACAGGGGGCGTTGCTTTTCAGCCCGGGGAGCTGTTTTTT.

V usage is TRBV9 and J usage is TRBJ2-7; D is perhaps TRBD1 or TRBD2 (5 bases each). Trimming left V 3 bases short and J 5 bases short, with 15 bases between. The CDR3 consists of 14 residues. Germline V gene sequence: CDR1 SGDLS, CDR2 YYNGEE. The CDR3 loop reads CASSAKTGADEQYF. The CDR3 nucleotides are TGTGCCAGCAGCGCCAAGACCGGGGCGGACGAGCAGTACTTC.

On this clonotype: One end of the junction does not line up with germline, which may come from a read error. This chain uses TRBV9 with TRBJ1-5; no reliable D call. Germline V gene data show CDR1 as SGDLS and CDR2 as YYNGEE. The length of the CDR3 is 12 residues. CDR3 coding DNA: TGTGCCAGCAGGGTAAGCAATGAGCCCCAGCATTTT. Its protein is CASRVSNEPQHF.

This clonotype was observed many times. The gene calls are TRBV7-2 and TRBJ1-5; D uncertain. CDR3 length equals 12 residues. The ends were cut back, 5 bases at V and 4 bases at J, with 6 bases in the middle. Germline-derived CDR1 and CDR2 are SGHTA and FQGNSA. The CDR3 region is CASSEGNQPQHF. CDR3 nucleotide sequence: TGTGCCAGCAGCGAGGGAAATCAGCCCCAGCATTTT.

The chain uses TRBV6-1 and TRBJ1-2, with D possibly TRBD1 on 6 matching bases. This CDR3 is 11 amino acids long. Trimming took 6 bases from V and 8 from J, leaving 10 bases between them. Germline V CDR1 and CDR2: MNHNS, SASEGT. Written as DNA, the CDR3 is TGTGCCAGCAGCACAGGGACCGGCTACACCTTC. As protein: CASSTGTGYTF.

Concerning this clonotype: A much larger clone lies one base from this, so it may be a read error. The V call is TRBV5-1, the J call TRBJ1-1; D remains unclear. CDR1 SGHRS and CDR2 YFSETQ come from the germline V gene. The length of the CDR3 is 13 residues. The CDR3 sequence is CASSWEVGTEGFF. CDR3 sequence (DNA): TGCGCCAGCAGCTGGGAGGTGGGCACTGAAGGTTTCTTT.

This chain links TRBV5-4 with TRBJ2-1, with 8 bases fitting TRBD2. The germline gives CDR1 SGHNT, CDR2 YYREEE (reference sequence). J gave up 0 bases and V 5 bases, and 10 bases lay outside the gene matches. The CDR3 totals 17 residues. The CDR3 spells CASRFDQLADSYNEQFF. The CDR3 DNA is TGTGCCAGCAGATTCGACCAACTAGCGGACTCCTACAATGAGCAGTTCTTC.